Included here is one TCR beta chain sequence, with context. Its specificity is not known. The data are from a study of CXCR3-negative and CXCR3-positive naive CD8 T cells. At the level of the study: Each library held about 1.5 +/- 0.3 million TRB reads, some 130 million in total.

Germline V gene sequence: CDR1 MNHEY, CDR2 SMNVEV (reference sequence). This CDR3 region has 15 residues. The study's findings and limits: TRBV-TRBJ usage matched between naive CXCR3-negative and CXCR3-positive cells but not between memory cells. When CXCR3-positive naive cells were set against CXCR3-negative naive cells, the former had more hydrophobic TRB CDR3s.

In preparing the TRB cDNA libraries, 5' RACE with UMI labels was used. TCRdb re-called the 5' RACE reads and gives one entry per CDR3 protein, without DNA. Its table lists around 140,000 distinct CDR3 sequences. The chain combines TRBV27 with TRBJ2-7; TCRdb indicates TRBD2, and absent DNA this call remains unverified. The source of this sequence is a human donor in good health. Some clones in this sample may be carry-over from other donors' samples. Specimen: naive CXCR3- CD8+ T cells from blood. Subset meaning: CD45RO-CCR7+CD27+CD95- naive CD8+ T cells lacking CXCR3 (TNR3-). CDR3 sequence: CASSRLIAGAYEQYF.